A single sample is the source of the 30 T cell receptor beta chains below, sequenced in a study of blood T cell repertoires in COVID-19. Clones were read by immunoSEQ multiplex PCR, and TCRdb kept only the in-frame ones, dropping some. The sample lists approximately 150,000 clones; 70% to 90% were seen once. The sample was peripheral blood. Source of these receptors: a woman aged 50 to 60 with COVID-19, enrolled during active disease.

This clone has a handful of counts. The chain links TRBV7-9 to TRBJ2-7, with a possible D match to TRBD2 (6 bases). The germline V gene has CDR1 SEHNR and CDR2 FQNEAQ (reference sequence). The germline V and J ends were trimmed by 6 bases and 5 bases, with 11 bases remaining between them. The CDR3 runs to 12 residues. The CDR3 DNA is TGTGCCAGCAGACCGACTAGTGACGAGCAGTACTTC. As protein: CASRPTSDEQYF.

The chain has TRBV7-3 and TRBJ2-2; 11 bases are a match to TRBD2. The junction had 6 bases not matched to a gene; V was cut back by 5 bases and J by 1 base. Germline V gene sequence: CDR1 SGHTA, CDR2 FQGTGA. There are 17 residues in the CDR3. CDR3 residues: CASSPTLAGVNTGELFF. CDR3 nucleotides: TGTGCCAGCAGCCCGACACTAGCGGGGGTGAACACCGGGGAGCTGTTTTTT.

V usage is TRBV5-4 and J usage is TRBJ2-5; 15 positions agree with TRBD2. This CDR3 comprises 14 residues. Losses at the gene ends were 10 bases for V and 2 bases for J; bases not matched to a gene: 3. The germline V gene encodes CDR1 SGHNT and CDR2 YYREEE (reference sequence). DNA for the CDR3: TGTGCCGGGGGGACTAGCGGGGGGCAAGAGACCCAGTACTTC. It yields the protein CAGGTSGGQETQYF.

CDR3 loop: CASSPPGTSREQYF. In DNA, the CDR3 is TGCGCCAGCAGCCCTCCCGGGACTTCGAGGGAGCAGTACTTC. V and J are TRBV5-1 and TRBJ2-7, with D tentatively TRBD2 (6 bases). The CDR3 loop spans 14 amino acids. Trimming took off 4 bases at V and 7 bases at J, with 18 bases between the two ends. Per germline, CDR1 SGHRS and CDR2 YFSETQ. The full variable domain, its missing parts supplied by reference TRBV5-1 and TRBJ2-7, is KAGVTQTPRYLIKTRGQQVTLSCSPISGHRSVSWYQQTPGQGLQFLFEYFSETQRNKGNFPGRFSGRQFSNSRSEMNVSTLELGDSALYLCASSPPGTSREQYFGPGTRLTVT.

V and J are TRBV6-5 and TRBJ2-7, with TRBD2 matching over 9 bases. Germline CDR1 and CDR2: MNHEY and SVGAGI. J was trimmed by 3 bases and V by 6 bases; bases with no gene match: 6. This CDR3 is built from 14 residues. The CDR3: CASRASGGFYEQYF. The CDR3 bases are TGTGCCAGCAGGGCAAGCGGGGGGTTCTACGAGCAGTACTTC.

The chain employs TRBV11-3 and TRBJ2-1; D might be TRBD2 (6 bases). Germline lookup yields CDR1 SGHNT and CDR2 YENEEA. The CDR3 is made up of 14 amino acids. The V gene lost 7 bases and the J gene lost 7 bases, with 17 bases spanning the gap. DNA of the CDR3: TGTGCCAGCACCCAGTGGGGCGGGGAAAATGAGCAGTTCTTC. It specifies CASTQWGGENEQFF.

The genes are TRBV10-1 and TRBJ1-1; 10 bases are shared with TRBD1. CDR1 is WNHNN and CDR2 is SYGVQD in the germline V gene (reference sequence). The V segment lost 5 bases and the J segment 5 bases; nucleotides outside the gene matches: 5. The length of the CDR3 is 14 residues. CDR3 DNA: TGCGCCAGCAGTAAGGACAGGGGGGAAACTGAAGCTTTCTTT. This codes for CASSKDRGETEAFF.

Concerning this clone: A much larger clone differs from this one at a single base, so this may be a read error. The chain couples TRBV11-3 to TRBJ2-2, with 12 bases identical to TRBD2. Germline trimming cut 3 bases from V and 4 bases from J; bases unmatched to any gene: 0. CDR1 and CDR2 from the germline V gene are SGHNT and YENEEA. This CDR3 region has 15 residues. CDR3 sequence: CASSLGLAGTGELFF. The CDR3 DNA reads TGTGCCAGCAGCTTGGGACTAGCGGGCACCGGGGAGCTGTTTTTT.

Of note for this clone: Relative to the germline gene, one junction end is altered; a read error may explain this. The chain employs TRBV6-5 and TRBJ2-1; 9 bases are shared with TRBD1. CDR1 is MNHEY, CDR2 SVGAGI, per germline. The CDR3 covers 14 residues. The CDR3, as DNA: TGTGCCAGCAGTCACTCGGACAGGGGCGGTGAGCAGTTCTTC. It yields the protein CASSHSDRGGEQFF.

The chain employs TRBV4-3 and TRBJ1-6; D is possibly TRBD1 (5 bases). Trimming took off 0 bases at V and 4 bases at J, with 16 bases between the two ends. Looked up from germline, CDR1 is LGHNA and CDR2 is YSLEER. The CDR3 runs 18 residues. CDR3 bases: TGCGCCAGCAGCCAAGATCCGACGGGGGGATCATATAATTCACCCCTCCACTTT. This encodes CASSQDPTGGSYNSPLHF.

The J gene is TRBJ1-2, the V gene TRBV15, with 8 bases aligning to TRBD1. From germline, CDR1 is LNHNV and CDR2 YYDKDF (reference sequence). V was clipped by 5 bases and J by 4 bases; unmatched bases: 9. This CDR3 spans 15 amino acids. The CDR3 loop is CATSEGTGSPYGYTF. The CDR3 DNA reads TGTGCCACCAGCGAAGGGACAGGAAGTCCCTATGGCTACACCTTC.

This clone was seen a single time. DNA for the CDR3: TGTGCCAGCAGCCAAGAGCAGGTCTTCGGAAACACCATATATTTT. It yields the protein CASSQEQVFGNTIYF. The genes are TRBV3-1 (or the pseudogene TRBV3-2) and TRBJ1-3; D unclear. From germline, CDR1 is LGHDT and CDR2 YNNKEL (reference sequence). Between the trimmed V and J ends, which lost 0 bases and 4 bases, there was a span of 10 bases. The CDR3 runs 15 residues.

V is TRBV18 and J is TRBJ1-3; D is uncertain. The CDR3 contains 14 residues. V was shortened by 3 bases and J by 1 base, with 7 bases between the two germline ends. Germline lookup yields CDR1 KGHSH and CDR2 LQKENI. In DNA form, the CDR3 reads TGTGCCAGCTCACCGGGGAGTTCTGGAAACACCATATATTTT. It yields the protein CASSPGSSGNTIYF.

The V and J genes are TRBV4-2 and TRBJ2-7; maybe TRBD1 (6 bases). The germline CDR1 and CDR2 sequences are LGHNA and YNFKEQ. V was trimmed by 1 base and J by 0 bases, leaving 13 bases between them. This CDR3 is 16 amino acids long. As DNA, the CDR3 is TGTGCCAGCAGCCAAGCTAGGGGGACGGTCTCCTACGAGCAGTACTTC. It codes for CASSQARGTVSYEQYF.

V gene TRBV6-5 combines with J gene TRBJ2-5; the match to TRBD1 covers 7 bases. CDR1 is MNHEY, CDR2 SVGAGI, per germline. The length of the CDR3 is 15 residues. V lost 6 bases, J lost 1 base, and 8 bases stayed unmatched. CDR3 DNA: TGTGCCAGCAGGCAATTGACAGGGAGCCAAGAGACCCAGTACTTC. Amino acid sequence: CASRQLTGSQETQYF.

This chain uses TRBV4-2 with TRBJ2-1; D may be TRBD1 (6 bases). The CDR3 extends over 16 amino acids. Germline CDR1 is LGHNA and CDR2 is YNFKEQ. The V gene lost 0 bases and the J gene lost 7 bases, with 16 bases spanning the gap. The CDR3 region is CASSQDRTGGLNEQFF. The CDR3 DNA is TGTGCCAGCAGCCAAGATCGGACTGGGGGCCTGAATGAGCAGTTCTTC.

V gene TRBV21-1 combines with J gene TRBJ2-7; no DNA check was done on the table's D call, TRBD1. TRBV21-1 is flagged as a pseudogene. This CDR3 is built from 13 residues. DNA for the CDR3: TGTGCCAGCAGTCGCGGGACAGTCTACGAGCAGTACTTC. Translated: CASSRGTVYEQYF.

CDR3 loop: CASSLRGLEAFF. CDR3 bases: TGTGCCAGCAGTTTAAGGGGCCTTGAAGCTTTCTTT. V gene TRBV28 combines with J gene TRBJ1-1; tentative D call: TRBD1 (5 bases). Trimming pared 2 bases from V and 7 bases from J, leaving 8 bases between. The CDR3 loop spans 12 amino acids. From germline, CDR1 is MDHEN and CDR2 SYDVKM.

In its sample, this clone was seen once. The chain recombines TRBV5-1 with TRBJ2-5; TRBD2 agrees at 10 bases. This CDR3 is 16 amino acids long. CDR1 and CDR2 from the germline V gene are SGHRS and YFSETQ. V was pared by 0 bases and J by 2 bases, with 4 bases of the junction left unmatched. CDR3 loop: CASSLVPAGGQETQYF. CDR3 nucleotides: TGCGCCAGCAGCTTGGTGCCAGCGGGGGGGCAAGAGACCCAGTACTTC. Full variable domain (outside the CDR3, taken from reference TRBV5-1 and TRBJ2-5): KAGVTQTPRYLIKTRGQQVTLSCSPISGHRSVSWYQQTPGQGLQFLFEYFSETQRNKGNFPGRFSGRQFSNSRSEMNVSTLELGDSALYLCASSLVPAGGQETQYFGPGTRLLVL.

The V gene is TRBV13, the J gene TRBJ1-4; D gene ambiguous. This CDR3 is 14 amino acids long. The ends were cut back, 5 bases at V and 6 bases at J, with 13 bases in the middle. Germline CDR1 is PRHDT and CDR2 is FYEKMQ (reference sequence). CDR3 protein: CASSLRGLYEKLFF. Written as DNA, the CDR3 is TGTGCCAGCAGCCTTCGGGGATTATATGAAAAACTGTTTTTT.

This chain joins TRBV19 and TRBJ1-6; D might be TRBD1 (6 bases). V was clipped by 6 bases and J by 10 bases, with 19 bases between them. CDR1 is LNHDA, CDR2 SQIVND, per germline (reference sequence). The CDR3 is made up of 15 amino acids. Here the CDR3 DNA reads TGTGCCAGTAGCCCCTCGGAGGGGGGGGTCTCACCCCTCCACTTT. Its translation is CASSPSEGGVSPLHF.

The DNA for the CDR3 is TGTGCCAGCAGTTACTCGGCGGGCCAAGAGACCCAGTACTTC. Translation: CASSYSAGQETQYF. V and J are TRBV6-5 and TRBJ2-5; possible D gene TRBD2, 5 bases. The CDR3 contains 14 residues. Trimming removed 0 bases from V and 1 base from J, with 6 bases in between. Germline V CDR1 and CDR2: MNHEY, SVGAGI.

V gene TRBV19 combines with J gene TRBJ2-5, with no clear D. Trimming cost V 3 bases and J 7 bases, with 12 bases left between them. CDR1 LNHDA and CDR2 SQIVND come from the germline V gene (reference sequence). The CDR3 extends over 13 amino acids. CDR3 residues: CASSIPEVGTQYF. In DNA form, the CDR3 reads TGTGCCAGTAGTATTCCTGAGGTGGGGACCCAGTACTTC.

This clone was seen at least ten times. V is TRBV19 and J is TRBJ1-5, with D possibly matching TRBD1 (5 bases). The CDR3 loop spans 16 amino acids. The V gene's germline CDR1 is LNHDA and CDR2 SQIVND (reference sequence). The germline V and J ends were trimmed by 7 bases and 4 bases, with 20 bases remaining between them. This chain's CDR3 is CASTPGEGRNNQPQHF. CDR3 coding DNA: TGTGCCAGTACCCCGGGTGAGGGGAGGAATAATCAGCCCCAGCATTTT. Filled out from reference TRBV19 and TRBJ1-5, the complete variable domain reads DGGITQSPKYLFRKEGQNVTLSCEQNLNHDAMYWYRQDPGQGLRLIYYSQIVNDFQKGDIAEGYSVSREKKESFPLTVTSAQKNPTAFYLCASTPGEGRNNQPQHFGDGTRLSIL.

CDR3: CASSVGLGLNYGYTF. The CDR3 nucleotides are TGTGCCAGCAGCGTAGGCCTGGGCCTTAACTATGGCTACACCTTC. The chain uses TRBV9 and TRBJ1-2; D not certain. CDR1 is SGDLS and CDR2 is YYNGEE in the germline V gene. The CDR3 is made up of 15 amino acids. V lost 0 bases and J lost 1, with 10 bases in between. The full variable domain, its missing parts supplied by reference TRBV9 and TRBJ1-2, is DSGVTQTPKHLITATGQRVTLRCSPRSGDLSVYWYQQSLDQGLQFLIQYYNGEERAKGNILERFSAQQFPDLHSELNLSSLELGDSALYFCASSVGLGLNYGYTFGSGTRLTVV.

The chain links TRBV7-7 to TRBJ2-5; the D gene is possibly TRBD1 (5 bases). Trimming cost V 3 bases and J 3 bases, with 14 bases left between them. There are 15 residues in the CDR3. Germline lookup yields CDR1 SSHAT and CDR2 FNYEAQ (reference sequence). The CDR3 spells CASSLLGVLKETQYF. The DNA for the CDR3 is TGTGCCAGCAGCTTGTTAGGGGTCTTAAAAGAGACCCAGTACTTC.

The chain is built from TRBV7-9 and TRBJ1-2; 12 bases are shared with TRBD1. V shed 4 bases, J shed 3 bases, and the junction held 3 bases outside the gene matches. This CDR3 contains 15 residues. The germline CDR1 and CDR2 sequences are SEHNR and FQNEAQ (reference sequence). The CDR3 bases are TGTGCCAGCAGCTCAGGGACAGGGGGCGACTATGGCTACACCTTC. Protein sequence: CASSSGTGGDYGYTF. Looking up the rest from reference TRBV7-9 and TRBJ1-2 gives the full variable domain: DTGVSQNPRHKITKRGQNVTFRCDPISEHNRLYWYRQTLGQGPEFLTYFQNEAQLEKSRLLSDRFSAERPKGSFSTLEIQRTEQGDSAMYLCASSSGTGGDYGYTFGSGTRLTVV.

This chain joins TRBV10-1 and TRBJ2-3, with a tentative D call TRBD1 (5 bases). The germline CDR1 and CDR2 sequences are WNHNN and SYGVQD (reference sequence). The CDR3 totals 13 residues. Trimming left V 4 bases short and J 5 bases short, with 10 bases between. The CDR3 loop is CASSVFQGDTQYF. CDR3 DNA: TGCGCCAGCAGTGTTTTTCAGGGAGATACGCAGTATTTT.

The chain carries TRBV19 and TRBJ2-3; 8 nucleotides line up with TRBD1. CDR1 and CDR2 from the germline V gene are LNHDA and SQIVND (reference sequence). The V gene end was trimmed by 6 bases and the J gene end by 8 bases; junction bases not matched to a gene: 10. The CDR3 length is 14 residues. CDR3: CASRPQGAPGTQYF. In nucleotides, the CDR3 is TGTGCCAGTAGGCCCCAGGGGGCGCCGGGTACGCAGTATTTT.

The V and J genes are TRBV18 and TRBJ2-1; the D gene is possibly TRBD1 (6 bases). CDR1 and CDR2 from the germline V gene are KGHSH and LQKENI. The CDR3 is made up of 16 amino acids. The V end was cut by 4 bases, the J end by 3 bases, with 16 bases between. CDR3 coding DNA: TGTGCCAGCTCACTGGCTCGCGGCAGGGGCTACAATGAGCAGTTCTTC. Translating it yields CASSLARGRGYNEQFF.